The clone carrying this T cell receptor beta chain was picked up a small number of times. Its antigen is still unknown. The record originates from a study of cytomegalovirus exposure and HLA in healthy donors. CDR1 and CDR2 (germline): SGHRS, YFSETQ. The CDR3 contains 14 residues. Trimming pared 5 bases from V and 7 bases from J, leaving 16 bases between. Use of 60 Vbeta and 13 Jbeta primers characterized the PCR. The table came from immunoSEQ multiplex PCR; TCRdb's copy has only in-frame clones and leaves some out. The data show about 160,000 clones, with 82% seen just once and about 0.98% held by the top ten. Although they were nominally healthy when sampled, donors likely had unrecorded immune exposures. Study-wide results and limits: Researchers catalogued about 150 TCR beta chains as cytomegalovirus-associated.

V gene TRBV5-1 combines with J gene TRBJ2-1; D is perhaps TRBD2 (5 bases). This TCR derives from a girl aged 2-15 years in good health and CMV-seropositive. The sequenced sample consisted of PBMCs. CDR3 sequence: CASRRAERRNEQFF. The CDR3 DNA reads TGCGCCAGCAGGAGGGCCGAAAGAAGAAATGAGCAGTTCTTC.